This entry is about one T cell receptor (beta chain). Noted time point: pretreatment peripheral blood. The V gene end was trimmed by 4 bases and the J gene end by 6 bases; junction bases not matched to a gene: 12. CDR1 and CDR2 (germline): LNHDA, SQIVND (reference sequence). The CDR3 is made up of 16 amino acids. The table came from immunoSEQ multiplex PCR; TCRdb's copy has only in-frame clones and leaves some out. The data show tens of thousands of clones, with 75% to 90% seen just once and 14% to 15% held by the top ten. The data were obtained in a study of PD-L1 blockade in urothelial cancer. This specimen consisted of PBMCs, obtained around atezolizumab (anti-PD-L1) treatment. This clonotype originated in a man aged 60 to 69 with urothelial cancer. The rearrangement links TRBV19 to TRBJ1-2; 9 bases agree with TRBD1. The CDR3 spells CASSTTGDRASNGYTF. For the CDR3, the DNA is TGTGCCAGTAGTACCACCGGGGACAGGGCGTCGAATGGCTACACCTTC. Complete variable domain (other parts from reference TRBV19 and TRBJ1-2): DGGITQSPKYLFRKEGQNVTLSCEQNLNHDAMYWYRQDPGQGLRLIYYSQIVNDFQKGDIAEGYSVSREKKESFPLTVTSAQKNPTAFYLCASSTTGDRASNGYTFGSGTRLTVV.